This T cell receptor beta chain came from a study of blood T cells in healthy people across ages. This clonotype has more than one count but fewer than ten. The use of a sample-barcoded 5' primer and a J-beta primer mix characterized a second PCR of roughly 7 to 12 cycles. TCRdb used MiXCR to reprocess the 5' RACE reads, holding one entry per CDR3 protein. The sample lists some 890,000 distinct CDR3 sequences; 29% were seen once. Trimming took off 3 bases at V and 5 bases at J, with 11 bases between the two ends. The CDR3 totals 15 residues. These data also formed part of another study, on T cells of mothers and their children. That source reports: At a rate of around 1.6 ug per 15 ul, cDNA synthesis received all of the extracted RNA.

The TCR originated in a woman in her forties in good health. J is TRBJ1-6 and V is TRBV12-3 or TRBV12-4; D is possibly TRBD1 (6 bases). The specimen was blood. CDR3 bases: TGTGCCAGCAGTTTCAGGGGAGCCCATAATTCACCCCTCCACTTT. Amino acid sequence: CASSFRGAHNSPLHF.